This note documents a single T cell receptor (beta chain) sequence. Its antigen is not known. The data belong to a study of T cell responses to AZD1222 COVID-19 vaccine. Across the whole study: Second-dose intervals of approximately 4 or approximately 12 weeks were pooled.

V lost 6 bases and J 9 bases, leaving 17 bases between the germline ends. This CDR3 spans 13 amino acids. Per germline, CDR1 SGHAT and CDR2 FQNNGV. Findings and limits, study-wide: Vaccine-associated CD4 TCRs spanned spike, dominant at 160-218 and 743-854.

Using immunoSEQ multiplex PCR, the repertoire was profiled, and TCRdb retains in-frame clones only, with some absent. The sample records fewer than 90,000 clones, about 88% being singletons. The chain couples TRBV11-2 to TRBJ1-2, with unresolved D. This TCR came from an adult in good health. The sample in question was peripheral blood, obtained on day 0 of AZD1222 vaccination. In nucleotides, the CDR3 is TGTGCCAGCAGTTCCTCGGGAGGTTTTCGCTACACCTTC. Translation: CASSSSGGFRYTF.